Each of the 14 T cell receptor beta chains below was sequenced from the same sample in a study of early T cells in non-severe SARS-CoV-2 infection. Via MiXCR, TCRdb re-called the 5' RACE reads, giving one row per CDR3 protein. Of 45,000 or so distinct CDR3 sequences in the sample, 4% to 4.5% were seen once. Source material: whole blood. These receptors were taken from an adult who was a healthcare worker with PCR-confirmed SARS-CoV-2 infection or an uninfected control (not recorded which).

This clonotype has at least ten counts. The chain uses TRBV11-1 and TRBJ2-7; 8 bases fit TRBD1. There are 14 residues in the CDR3. Germline CDR1 and CDR2: SGHAT and FQDESV (reference sequence). With 3 bases clipped from V and 3 bases from J, the junction kept 4 bases outside the gene matches. The CDR3 reads CASSFGTGNYEQYF. DNA of the CDR3: TGTGCCAGCAGCTTTGGGACAGGAAACTACGAGCAGTACTTC.

This clonotype occurred many times. Here the CDR3 reads CASSYERAIVNTEAFF. The CDR3 DNA sequence: TGTGCCAGCAGTTACGAGAGGGCCATTGTGAACACTGAAGCTTTCTTT. The chain employs TRBV6-5 and TRBJ1-1; D is uncertain. This CDR3 is 16 amino acids long. Germline-derived CDR1 and CDR2 are MNHEY and SVGAGI. The ends were cut back, 2 bases at V and 0 bases at J, with 13 bases in the middle.

The sample holds many counts of this clonotype. The chain combines TRBV11-2 with TRBJ2-7; D may be TRBD2 (5 bases). Germline lookup yields CDR1 SGHAT and CDR2 FQNNGV. This CDR3 has 15 amino acids. With 4 bases removed from V and 6 bases from J, the gap between germline ends came to 19 bases. This CDR3 reads CASSSLRGSLIEQYF. The DNA for the CDR3 is TGTGCCAGCAGCTCTCTCCGGGGATCTCTAATCGAGCAGTACTTC.

This clonotype was counted ten times or more. The chain carries TRBV29-1 and TRBJ1-4; D is possibly TRBD1 (5 bases). Germline V lookup: CDR1 SQVTM, CDR2 ANQGSEA. The CDR3 has 14 residues. Trimming removed 3 bases at V and 7 bases at J, with 15 bases between. CDR3: CSVETGRDGEKLFF. The CDR3 DNA sequence: TGCAGCGTTGAGACGGGCAGGGACGGTGAAAAACTGTTTTTT. Based on the CDR3 plus reference TRBV29-1 and TRBJ1-4, the full variable domain is SAVISQKPSRDICQRGTSLTIQCQVDSQVTMMFWYRQQPGQSLTLIATANQGSEATYESGFVIDKFPISRPNLTFSTLTVSNMSPEDSSIYLCSVETGRDGEKLFFGSGTQLSVL.

This clonotype was picked up many times. The chain has TRBV11-2 and TRBJ2-7, with 7 nucleotides matching TRBD1. The V and J ends lost 5 bases and 0 bases, in that order; junction bases with no gene match: 16. The germline V gene encodes CDR1 SGHAT and CDR2 FQNNGV. CDR3 size: 18 residues. The CDR3 region is CASSRTSGQAKNSYEQYF. CDR3 nucleotide sequence: TGTGCCAGCAGCCGTACCTCCGGACAGGCAAAAAACTCCTACGAGCAGTACTTC.

This clonotype showed up many times. The rearrangement links TRBV2 to TRBJ2-7; possibly TRBD1 for D (6 bases). Looked up from germline, CDR1 is SNHLY and CDR2 is FYNNEI. The CDR3 sequence is 13 residues long. Between the trimmed V and J ends, which lost 6 bases and 3 bases, there was a span of 12 bases. CDR3: CASRGTSRYEQYF. The CDR3 DNA follows: TGTGCCAGCAGGGGGACAAGCCGCTACGAGCAGTACTTC. Based on the CDR3 plus reference TRBV2 and TRBJ2-7, the full variable domain is EPEVTQTPSHQVTQMGQEVILRCVPISNHLYFYWYRQILGQKVEFLVSFYNNEISEKSEIFDDQFSVERPDGSNFTLKIRSTKLEDSAMYFCASRGTSRYEQYFGPGTRLTVT.

The chain employs TRBV7-2 and TRBJ2-3; D may be TRBD2 (5 bases). Looked up from germline, CDR1 is SGHTA and CDR2 is FQGNSA. Trimming stripped 5 bases from V and 11 bases from J, with 11 bases between. The CDR3 length is 11 residues. CDR3 region: CASSPGSEQYF. In DNA form, the CDR3 reads TGTGCCAGCAGCCCGGGGAGTGAGCAGTATTTT.

This clonotype was seen only a few times. The rearrangement links TRBV7-9 to TRBJ1-5, with D possibly matching TRBD1 (5 bases). V shed 1 base and J shed 10 bases, with 14 bases lying between them. CDR3 size: 14 residues. The germline V gene encodes CDR1 SEHNR and CDR2 FQNEAQ (reference sequence). This CDR3 is CASSLGRDRTPQHF. CDR3 sequence (DNA): TGTGCCAGCAGCTTAGGGCGAGACAGAACTCCCCAGCATTTT.

The V call is TRBV30, the J call TRBJ2-7; D assignment may be TRBD1 or TRBD2 (5 bases each). Looked up from germline, CDR1 is GTSNPN and CDR2 is SVGIG (reference sequence). V was pared by 3 bases and J by 11 bases, with 14 bases between. CDR3 length: 11 amino acids. The CDR3 DNA follows: TGTGCCTGGAGACGGGGCGGTGAGGAGTACTTC. Protein: CAWRRGGEEYF.

This clonotype has a count of ten or more. The chain uses TRBV7-9 and TRBJ2-3, with a possible D match to TRBD2 (6 bases). The germline V gene encodes CDR1 SEHNR and CDR2 FQNEAQ (reference sequence). Trimming took off 5 bases at V and 1 base at J, with 10 bases between the two ends. This CDR3 has 14 residues. The CDR3 DNA sequence: TGTGCCAGCAGCCCCGCGGGGCGCACAGATACGCAGTATTTT. Protein: CASSPAGRTDTQYF. Combining the CDR3 with reference TRBV7-9 and TRBJ2-3 gives the whole variable domain DTGVSQNPRHKITKRGQNVTFRCDPISEHNRLYWYRQTLGQGPEFLTYFQNEAQLEKSRLLSDRFSAERPKGSFSTLEIQRTEQGDSAMYLCASSPAGRTDTQYFGPGTRLTVL.

This clonotype was detected a few times. The rearrangement uses TRBV11-2 and TRBJ2-3, with TRBD2 identical over 13 bases. V shed 1 base and J 7 bases; nucleotides not matched to a gene: 8. Germline CDR1 and CDR2: SGHAT and FQNNGV. The CDR3 consists of 17 residues. The CDR3, as DNA: TGTGCCAGCAGCTTAGGGAGACTAGCGGGAGGCGCAAATACGCAGTATTTT. This encodes CASSLGRLAGGANTQYF. The variable domain in full, with the rest retrieved from reference TRBV11-2 and TRBJ2-3, is EAGVAQSPRYKIIEKRQSVAFWCNPISGHATLYWYQQILGQGPKLLIQFQNNGVVDDSQLPKDRFSAERLKGVDSTLKIQPAKLEDSAVYLCASSLGRLAGGANTQYFGPGTRLTVL.

This clonotype was found many times. The chain couples TRBV6-2 or TRBV6-3 to TRBJ1-5; a weak D match, TRBD1 (6 bases). This CDR3 is built from 14 residues. Per germline, CDR1 MNHEY and CDR2 SVGEGT. Trimming left V 6 bases short and J 3 bases short, with 12 bases between. DNA for the CDR3: TGTGCCAGCAGAATCCGACAGGTCAATCAGCCCCAGCATTTT. This translates into CASRIRQVNQPQHF.

This clonotype was seen many times. This chain uses TRBV14 with TRBJ2-5, with TRBD2 identical over 11 bases. Germline loops: CDR1 SGHDN, CDR2 FVKESK. The ends lost 1 base at V and 0 bases at J; junction bases unmatched: 7. The CDR3 is 18 amino acids. CDR3 sequence: CASSQGGGLAAYQETQYF. CDR3 DNA sequence: TGTGCCAGCAGCCAAGGGGGGGGACTAGCGGCCTACCAAGAGACCCAGTACTTC.

Many counts were recorded for this clonotype. V and J are TRBV15 and TRBJ1-6; weak D call: TRBD1 (6 bases). V shed 1 base and J shed 13 bases, with 8 bases lying between them. Germline values: CDR1 LNHNV, CDR2 YYDKDF (reference sequence). The CDR3 totals 12 residues. The CDR3 loop reads CATSRGGAPLHF. Written as DNA, the CDR3 is TGTGCCACCAGCAGAGGGGGGGCTCCCCTCCACTTT.